The entry below gives a single T cell receptor beta chain sequence along with its context. Which antigen it targets is not known. The CDR3 runs 15 residues from the cysteine to the phenylalanine. Only CDR3 DNA remains: 45 bases, in frame from the first base. V is shortened by 3 bases, J by 0 bases, and the region joining them spans 10 bases. Sequences MGHDK (CDR1) and SYGVNS (CDR2) are obtained from the germline V gene. The receptor library was made with the immunoSEQ multiplex PCR assay. For the multiplex PCR, a mixture combining 60 forward primers for TCR Vbeta segments and 13 reverse primers for TCR Jbeta segments was used. A multiplex PCR assay on genomic DNA amplified the CDR3 region of rearranged TCR beta genes. The Illumina HiSeq System was used to sequence the amplified TCR beta libraries as 87-base-pair reads. For the original study's pipeline: In a later analysis, tens of millions of unique TCR beta chains were counted across the roughly 700 repertoires, and around 11 million of these chains were shared by at least two donors. A nearest-neighbor algorithm error-corrected the raw reads and collapsed the reads into unique sequences, merging closely related sequences to remove PCR and sequencing errors. CDR3 sequences were aligned to IMGT reference sequences to assign V, D and J gene segments. For a sequence to be retained, a match of at least six nucleotides to both a V gene segment and a J gene segment was required. A rearrangement was called productive if the CDR3 had no stop codons and remained in frame with V and J, and every other rearrangement was called non-productive. CDR3 was defined by IMGT convention, running from the second conserved V-encoded cysteine to the conserved J-encoded phenylalanine. The earlier analysis of approximately 590 of the donors excluded any sequence lacking an unambiguous match to a single V gene segment. In an earlier analysis of 450 to 700 of the donors, V segments were called functional above 56.7% productive rearrangements and were called segregating when the between-donor standard deviation exceeded 5%. To diagnose cytomegalovirus status from the catalog of TCR beta chain sequences, a statistical classification framework was built. In a later analysis, TCR nucleotide sequences were compared against IMGT/GENE-DB human TR gene sequences so that V and J genes could be assigned. Using the TCRdist pipeline, a later analysis assigned CDR3 sequences along with most-parsimonious VDJ recombination scenarios. In a later analysis, each TCR beta chain was defined by its CDR3 amino acid sequence together with its V-gene family, and reads without a unique V-gene family were excluded. As a way to deal with suspected cross-contamination and a sequencing artifact, a later analysis dropped roughly 600 nucleotide sequences that were highly shared and had low generation probability. In a later analysis, a clonal expansion index for each public chain was calculated from normalized within-repertoire ranks of inferred template counts. A later analysis computed generation probabilities with a VDJ recombination model fitted to out-of-frame rearrangements, and checked the results against IGoR. In a later analysis, hypergeometric tests were used to score TCR-TCR, TCR-HLA and TCR-CMV co-occurrence, with a repertoire-size bias correction applied to TCR pairs. To estimate false discovery rates, a later analysis permuted the HLA or CMV assignments 20 times. A later analysis grouped co-occurring TCRs with DBSCAN, adding TCRdist sequence similarity when clustering within HLA-allele-positive subsets. Co-occurrence clustering excluded repertoires with fewer than 30,000 or more than 120,000 public chains, plus five with anomalous nucleotide sharing. Sourced from immuneACCESS, this table was stored by TCRdb with only in-frame sequences that have V and J called. A share of the clones is absent; for the studies checked, an unresolved V gene accounts for under half, and the remainder has no known explanation. That table is the source of V, J and clone size, and D and trimming were worked out from the DNA. The data table for this sample lists about 130,000 clones. 1.5% to 2.5% of the sample comes from the top ten.

In total, just over 650 healthy bone marrow donors made up the cohort. At the time of sampling, all cohort members were nominally healthy, though unrecorded immune exposures were likely present. The donor was CMV seronegative and was included in the group of about 400 seronegative cohort members. A peripheral blood sample was provided by each donor, and peripheral blood mononuclear cells were used for TCR beta sequencing. The Qiagen DNeasy Blood Extraction Kit was used to extract genomic DNA from the blood cell samples. These data originate in a study of cytomegalovirus exposure and HLA in healthy donors (dated by TCRdb to about 2017). Notes on the research overall: An earlier analysis of some 600 of the donors reported about 260 Gb of sequence data and roughly 120 million unique TCR beta sequences obtained from 150 million to 200 million T cells. All discovery cohort repertoires had been generated using a single sequencing platform. Besides the first cohort of 666 subjects, a separate validation cohort made up of 120 or so different subjects was used. A later genetic analysis took genome-wide SNP genotypes for about 55% of the 666 donors and used that subset as a discovery cohort. Both class I and class II loci were covered by HLA typing, at four-digit resolution. Among a few hundred genotyped donors of the cohort, an average of approximately 250,000 unique TCR beta nucleotide sequences were sequenced per donor, roughly 20% of them non-productive. The study was designed to test whether signatures of past pathogen exposure could be identified by cataloging public T cell receptors. About five DR-DQ haplotypes were handled as single units for association and clustering, since linkage in the cohort was strong. In a later analysis, previously published TCR beta repertoires from 600 to 850 donors were re-analyzed and high-resolution HLA genotyping was added so that TCR occurrence patterns could be studied. Approximately 300 gigabases of sequencing data and around 80 million unique TCR sequences made up an early release that covered about 640 HLA-typed donors. To predict cytomegalovirus infection status, the study brought together high-throughput TCR immunosequencing, statistical association of individual TCRs with disease status, and machine learning. To decide whether each TCR beta V gene segment behaved as functional or pseudogenic, an earlier analysis of over 500 of the donors relied on high-throughput TCR beta sequencing. Donor age, sex, ethnicity and CMV serostatus were collected together with the repertoire data. The number of donors typed differed by locus, with roughly 620-630 for A, B, C, DRB1 and DQB1, 522 for DQA1, approximately 580 for DPA1, and some 470 for DPB1. Among the approximately 420 genotyped donors, about 85% belonged to the genetic ancestry cluster associated with self-reported Caucasian donors. The study used immunosequencing to profile the T cell repertoires of approximately 650 subjects and linked those repertoires to cytomegalovirus serostatus. In the later analysis, no new phenotypic data were used to find candidate immune exposures; instead, reliance was placed on TCR beta sequences and their occurrence across donors. The paper as a whole reports these results and caveats: Across donors, most TCR sequences were observed very rarely, whereas some public TCRs were present in many individuals. Compared with the roughly 710-donor mean, donors in an Asian-associated ancestry cluster had fewer N-insertions in productive TCRs, according to a later genetic analysis. V-gene and J-gene trimming of TCR beta chains was associated with a missense DCLRE1C variant in a later genetic analysis, and the association was replicated in an independent cohort. A total of around 150 TCR beta chains were listed by the study as associated with cytomegalovirus. The sequencing pipeline was judged likely to have produced a cluster of highly shared sequence variants as a technical artifact. For the cohort, immune exposure information was limited to CMV serostatus. Because HLA typing was unavailable for some donors at each locus, only the typed subset was used in association tests. Because counts were too low, roughly 18 rarely observed V segments, including chromosome 9 orphons, were left out of the earlier analysis of several hundred of the donors. In this cohort, only TCR beta chains were sequenced, and detectable features were limited by the absence of alpha or paired-chain data. In vitro tests confirmed that a few of the cytomegalovirus-associated TCR beta chains recognize cytomegalovirus antigens. The authors suggested that the approach could potentially be extended to other disease states and immunological phenotypes. Because the 87-base-pair reads could not distinguish some IMGT-functional V segments, including TRBV6-2 and TRBV6-3, those segments were excluded. In a later analysis, HLA-associated TCR beta chains showed more clonal expansion and lower generation probabilities than non-associated chains that were equally common. When HLA alleles, especially DR and DQ, strongly co-occurred, attributing TCR associations to individual alleles was difficult. Correlated functional status among segregating V segments might reflect linkage disequilibrium, but an unknown experimental factor could not be ruled out. Specific HLA alleles were associated with some 15,000 TCR beta sequences at a false discovery rate of 0.05 in a later analysis. The classifier was reported to diagnose cytomegalovirus status with high specificity and sensitivity in both the original and validation cohorts. Presence/absence analyses assumed roughly uniform sequencing depth across donors, an assumption that may not hold. Most CMV-associated TCR beta chains appeared to be HLA-restricted in a later analysis, and the HLA associations seemed to be driven largely by CMV exposure. According to a later analysis, TCR association rates differed among HLA loci, with DRB1 alleles showing the most associated TCRs and HLA-C alleles showing the fewest. An earlier analysis of approximately 530 of the donors showed that most TCR beta V segments appeared in productive rearrangements either about 87% or about 30% of the time, which broadly matched IMGT annotations. A further reported finding was that TCR beta sequences accurately predicted the HLA-A and HLA-B alleles for most subjects in the first cohort. A later analysis reported that several top co-occurrence clusters appeared linked to parvovirus B19, influenza, CMV and Epstein-Barr virus.

This receptor was obtained from a woman aged 60-75 years in good health and CMV-seronegative. Recombination linked TRBV25-1 to TRBJ2-3; tentative D gene TRBD1, with 5 bases matching. The sample taken for sequencing was PBMCs. The CDR3: CASSEVAGSTDTQYF. Read as DNA, the sequence is TGTGCCAGCAGTGAGGTAGCAGGGAGCACAGATACGCAGTATTTT.